These 4 T cell receptor beta chains were all obtained from the same sample, sequenced in a study of blood T cell repertoires in COVID-19. Generated by immunoSEQ multiplex PCR, the TCRdb table keeps only in-frame clones and is missing some. The sample lists around 140,000 clones; approximately 85% were seen once. The sequencing input was peripheral blood. These receptors were collected from a human donor with acute or convalescent COVID-19. The donor label of this sample is uncertain.

This clone has only one observation. The chain recombines TRBV19 with TRBJ2-2; 11 bases map to TRBD2. Germline V gene lookup returns CDR1 LNHDA and CDR2 SQIVND (reference sequence). The V and J ends lost 5 bases and 1 base, in that order; junction bases with no gene match: 6. There are 17 residues in the CDR3. CDR3 bases: TGTGCCAGTAGTTTCCTTAGCGGGAGGGAGAACACCGGGGAGCTGTTTTTT. It yields the protein CASSFLSGRENTGELFF. The variable domain in full, with the rest retrieved from reference TRBV19 and TRBJ2-2, is DGGITQSPKYLFRKEGQNVTLSCEQNLNHDAMYWYRQDPGQGLRLIYYSQIVNDFQKGDIAEGYSVSREKKESFPLTVTSAQKNPTAFYLCASSFLSGRENTGELFFGEGSRLTVL.

This clone was counted many times. The rearrangement uses TRBV6-2 or TRBV6-3 and TRBJ2-1; 10 bases align to TRBD1. From germline, CDR1 is MNHEY and CDR2 SVGEGT. V was clipped by 6 bases and J by 6 bases; unmatched bases: 11. CDR3 length equals 16 residues. The CDR3 coding sequence is TGTGCCAGCAGCATCTCCGGGACAGGGGTGGGCAATGAGCAGTTCTTC. This gives the protein CASSISGTGVGNEQFF.

The chain recombines TRBV29-1 with TRBJ1-2; D remains unclear. CDR1 SQVTM and CDR2 ANQGSEA come from the germline V gene. V dropped 5 bases and J dropped 4 bases, with 8 bases sitting between them. The CDR3 has 11 residues. The CDR3 bases are TGCAGCGTTAGAGAGGTCTATGGCTACACCTTC. This codes for CSVREVYGYTF.

The rearrangement uses TRBV24-1 and TRBJ1-2; D is unresolved. The germline CDR1 and CDR2 sequences are KGHDR and SFDVKD. This CDR3 is 15 amino acids long. The germline V and J ends were trimmed by 4 bases and 4 bases, with 15 bases remaining between them. DNA of the CDR3: TGTGCCACCAGTGACCAGGACGGAGGTATCTATGGCTACACCTTC. It yields the protein CATSDQDGGIYGYTF.